This passage covers 10 T cell receptor beta chains from one sample sequenced in a study of T cells in Graves' hyperthyroidism and ophthalmopathy (dated by TCRdb to about 2019). Libraries were built with multiplex PCR. Sequenced using an Illumina HiSeq 2000. Amplification of TCR beta CDR3 regions was carried out from RNA transcripts. The TCR CDR3 was subjected to a first round of RT-PCR using the HTBI primer set and the Qiagen OneStep RT-PCR kit. Through fastp at Q25 and MiXCR, TCRdb rebuilt clones from the public reads, retaining in-frame beta chains. Here each entry gathers all rows of one CDR3 protein and keeps the most common genes and DNA. The sample yields approximately 590,000 distinct CDR3 sequences; approximately 15% were counted once. The leading ten clones occupy about 7% of the sample. Source material: blood. Receptor source: a woman aged 25 to 39 with Graves' hyperthyroidism.

There are many counts of this clonotype. The J gene is TRBJ1-1, the V gene TRBV2, with a possible D match to TRBD1 (5 bases). V shed 6 bases and J shed 1 base, with 18 bases lying between them. Germline values: CDR1 SNHLY, CDR2 FYNNEI. The CDR3 is made up of 16 amino acids. In nucleotides, the CDR3 is TGTGCCAGCAGCCGCTACCTCAGGGTAGGGAACACTGAAGCTTTCTTT. It codes for CASSRYLRVGNTEAFF.

This clonotype was seen a few times. The chain uses TRBV6-1 and TRBJ2-2; D unresolved. The V and J ends lost 3 bases and 5 bases respectively, with 19 bases between them. The CDR3 contains 17 residues. CDR1 MNHNS and CDR2 SASEGT come from the germline V gene. The CDR3 here is CASSDIFRADGTGELFF. The CDR3 DNA is TGTGCCAGCAGTGATATATTCCGGGCCGACGGGACCGGGGAGCTGTTTTTT.

This clonotype was observed a handful of times. The chain couples TRBV7-8 to TRBJ2-1, with 14 bases identical to TRBD2. The CDR3 sequence is 18 residues long. Per germline, CDR1 SGHVS and CDR2 FQNEAQ. J gave up 5 bases and V 0 bases, and 6 bases lay outside the gene matches. CDR3 protein: CASSLARLAGGPDNEQFF. DNA of the CDR3: TGTGCCAGCAGCTTAGCCCGACTAGCGGGAGGGCCTGACAATGAGCAGTTCTTC.

This clonotype has at least ten counts. The chain couples TRBV12-3 or TRBV12-4 to TRBJ1-3, with TRBD1 identical over 8 bases. Losses at the gene ends were 6 bases for V and 0 bases for J; bases not matched to a gene: 10. This CDR3 is built from 17 residues. The CDR3 sequence: CASSPGQGSNSGNTIYF. In DNA form, the CDR3 reads TGTGCCAGCAGCCCAGGACAGGGCTCTAACTCTGGAAACACCATATATTTT.

Comment on this clonotype: A much larger clone differs by one base, so this may be a read error. The chain is built from TRBV5-1 and TRBJ2-1; 7 nucleotides agree with TRBD1. The trim removed 6 bases at V and 8 bases at J, leaving 8 bases unmatched. Germline CDR1 and CDR2: SGHRS and YFSETQ. The CDR3 is made up of 13 amino acids. The CDR3 nucleotides read TGCGCCAGCAAGGGGGCGGTTCGCCATGAGCAGTTCTTC. It specifies CASKGAVRHEQFF.

This clonotype came up many times. The chain links TRBV3-1 to TRBJ2-3; TRBD2 matches at 11 bases. V trimming: 6 bases; J trimming: 4 bases; junction bases outside the gene matches: 3. The CDR3 is made up of 14 amino acids. The germline CDR1 and CDR2 sequences are LGHDT and YNNKEL (reference sequence). CDR3 in amino acids: CASRWTSGSDTQYF. The CDR3 nucleotides read TGTGCCAGCAGATGGACTAGCGGGTCAGATACGCAGTATTTT.

The rearrangement joins TRBV19 to TRBJ1-5, with a tentative D call TRBD1 (6 bases). Germline V gene lookup returns CDR1 LNHDA and CDR2 SQIVND (reference sequence). The CDR3 has 19 residues. V lost 7 bases to trimming and J lost 1 base, with 26 bases between them. CDR3 DNA: TGTGCCAGTACGACCCCGATCCGGAAGGGGGGCTCGAGCAATCAGCCCCAGCATTTT. Translating gives CASTTPIRKGGSSNQPQHF.

V and J are TRBV12-3 or TRBV12-4 and TRBJ1-1; TRBD1 matches 9 bases. This CDR3 is built from 17 residues. Trimming took 2 bases from V and 0 from J; bases not matched to a gene: 7. The CDR3 is CASSLRGTGTLNTEAFF. In DNA, the CDR3 is TGTGCCAGCAGTTTAAGGGGGACAGGGACACTGAACACTGAAGCTTTCTTT.

V usage is TRBV19 and J usage is TRBJ2-3, with a tentative D call TRBD1 (5 bases). CDR1 LNHDA and CDR2 SQIVND come from the germline V gene (reference sequence). Trimming removed 2 bases from V and 1 base from J, with 10 bases in between. The CDR3 is 15 amino acids. The DNA for the CDR3 is TGTGCCAGTAGTATAAAGGGGCTCGGCACAGATACGCAGTATTTT. It specifies CASSIKGLGTDTQYF.

This clonotype was found many times. The CDR3 reads CSAGSVGGNTIYF. The CDR3 nucleotides read TGCAGTGCCGGTAGCGTAGGAGGAAACACCATATATTTT. V gene TRBV20-1 combines with J gene TRBJ1-3; D is uncertain. V was trimmed by 6 bases and J by 4 bases, leaving 13 bases between them. Germline V gene lookup returns CDR1 DFQATT and CDR2 SNEGSKA (reference sequence). The CDR3 sequence is 13 residues long.